These T cell receptor beta chains were read from a single sample in a study of blood T cells in healthy people across ages. TCRdb called the 5' RACE reads again in MiXCR, with one record for every CDR3 protein. This table has about 800,000 distinct CDR3 sequences, more than 20% appearing once. These data were likewise used in another study, on T cells of mothers and their children.

The sample consisted of blood. The receptor source for this set is a boy younger than 18 in good health. Both conserved end residues are part of each CDR3. The D gene is left open where the match is weak. Rows may omit the clone size; those that give it use once, few, many or a size class.

clone size | D gene | J gene | V gene | CDR3 protein | CDR3 DNA
NA | TRBD2 | TRBJ2-7 | TRBV28 | CASSPGLAGGMWEQYF | TGTGCCAGCAGTCCGGGACTAGCGGGAGGTATGTGGGAGCAGTACTTC
NA | TRBD2 | TRBJ2-7 | TRBV7-9 | CASSLALTSFSYEQYF | TGTGCCAGCAGCTTAGCTTTGACTAGCTTCTCCTACGAGCAGTACTTC
NA | NA | TRBJ1-1 | TRBV6-5 | CASSYGMVGGVTEAFF | TGTGCCAGCAGTTACGGAATGGTCGGGGGCGTCACTGAAGCTTTCTTT
few | TRBD2 | TRBJ2-3 | TRBV7-2 | CASILAGGTDTQYF | TGTGCCAGCATCTTAGCGGGGGGCACAGATACGCAGTATTTT
many | NA | TRBJ2-5 | TRBV7-9 | CASDDSEETQYF | TGTGCCAGCGATGACAGCGAAGAGACCCAGTACTTC
NA | NA | TRBJ1-1 | TRBV29-1 | CSVEVEGTEAFF | TGCAGCGTTGAAGTGGAGGGCACTGAAGCTTTCTTT
few | TRBD2 | TRBJ2-3 | TRBV9 | CASSGGLAGTYTDTQYF | TGTGCCAGCAGCGGGGGACTAGCGGGAACCTACACAGATACGCAGTATTTT
few | NA | TRBJ2-1 | TRBV20-1 | CSARPVVDEQFF | TGCAGTGCTAGACCGGTGGTCGATGAGCAGTTCTTC
few | NA | TRBJ2-7 | TRBV4-1 | CASSQVPTGLLAYEQYF | TGCGCCAGCAGCCAAGTTCCCACAGGATTATTGGCCTACGAGCAGTACTTC
once | NA | TRBJ2-3 | TRBV27 | CASSLSWSTDTQYF | TGTGCCAGCAGTTTATCATGGAGCACAGATACGCAGTATTTT
NA | TRBD1 | TRBJ1-2 | TRBV11-1 | CASSLEGSGTEVYGYTF | TGTGCCAGCAGCTTAGAAGGTTCCGGGACAGAAGTTTATGGCTACACCTTC
NA | NA | TRBJ1-1 | TRBV20-1 | CSVLNIGVPNTEAFF | TGCAGTGTATTGAACATCGGAGTACCGAACACTGAAGCTTTCTTT
NA | TRBD2 | TRBJ2-1 | TRBV7-9 | CASSLGTSETYNEQFF | TGTGCCAGCAGCTTAGGGACTAGCGAAACTTACAATGAGCAGTTCTTC
few | NA | TRBJ2-7 | TRBV4-1 | CASSQDHNRDEQYF | TGCGCCAGCAGCCAAGATCATAACAGGGACGAGCAGTACTTC
NA | NA | TRBJ2-1 | TRBV7-9 | CASSLVRAQDNEQFF | TGTGCCAGCAGCTTAGTGAGGGCTCAAGACAATGAGCAGTTCTTC
NA | NA | TRBJ2-2 | TRBV29-1 | CSARTDPNTGELFF | TGCAGCGCCCGGACAGACCCGAACACCGGGGAGCTGTTTTTT
few | NA | TRBJ2-7 | TRBV21-1 | CASSTMRDTSYEQYF | TGTGCCAGCAGCACAATGAGGGATACCTCCTACGAGCAGTACTTC
few | NA | TRBJ2-5 | TRBV2 | CASTPEAQETQYF | TGTGCCAGCACCCCTGAGGCACAAGAGACCCAGTACTTC
many | TRBD2 | TRBJ2-1 | TRBV7-2 | CASRLAGGMNEQFF | TGTGCCAGCAGGCTAGCGGGAGGGATGAATGAGCAGTTCTTC
NA | TRBD2 | TRBJ2-1 | TRBV6-2/TRBV6-3 | CASSYEAGAVSSSYNEQFF | TGTGCCAGCAGTTACGAAGCGGGGGCCGTCTCCAGCTCCTACAATGAGCAGTTCTTC
NA | NA | TRBJ2-7 | TRBV20-1 | CSAPGKGYYEQYF | TGCAGTGCTCCGGGAAAAGGGTACTACGAGCAGTACTTC
NA | NA | TRBJ1-2 | TRBV12-3/TRBV12-4 | CASSFQTYGYTF | TGTGCCAGCAGTTTCCAAACCTATGGCTACACCTTC
few | TRBD1 | TRBJ1-2 | TRBV2 | CATSTGVAGYTF | TGTGCCACCTCAACAGGGGTTGCTGGCTACACCTTC
few | NA | TRBJ1-2 | TRBV28 | CASSRRTGGTWGYTF | TGTGCCAGCAGTCGCAGGACTGGGGGCACATGGGGCTACACCTTC
few | TRBD2 | TRBJ2-1 | TRBV7-3 | CASSPQGGVPYNEQFF | TGTGCCAGCAGCCCCCAGGGAGGGGTTCCCTACAATGAGCAGTTCTTC
few | TRBD1 | TRBJ2-5 | TRBV28 | CASSDRQGSYPQETQYF | TGTGCCAGCAGTGACCGACAGGGGAGTTATCCCCAAGAGACCCAGTACTTC
NA | TRBD2 | TRBJ2-3 | TRBV12-3/TRBV12-4 | CASSGTSGGRTDMQYF | TGTGCCAGCAGCGGGACTAGCGGGGGCAGGACAGATATGCAGTATTTT
few | NA | TRBJ2-5 | TRBV7-9 | CASSASTGYQETQYF | TGTGCCAGCAGCGCCAGTACAGGGTACCAAGAGACCCAGTACTTC
NA | NA | TRBJ2-7 | TRBV25-1 | CASSEFGRVEQYF | TGTGCCAGCAGTGAATTCGGGCGAGTCGAGCAGTACTTC
NA | NA | TRBJ2-1 | TRBV28 | CASSFGGGRDEQFF | TGTGCCAGCAGTTTTGGTGGGGGGCGGGATGAGCAGTTCTTC
NA | TRBD1 | TRBJ1-1 | TRBV28 | CASSLTGQGGAEAFF | TGTGCCAGCAGTTTAACGGGACAGGGAGGCGCTGAAGCTTTCTTT
NA | NA | TRBJ2-3 | TRBV7-3 | CASSPTGRDTQYF | TGTGCCAGCAGCCCCACTGGGCGAGATACGCAGTATTTT
NA | TRBD2 | TRBJ2-1 | TRBV12-3/TRBV12-4 | CASSLDRSGGNEQFF | TGTGCCAGCAGTTTAGACCGATCGGGGGGCAATGAGCAGTTCTTC
few | NA | TRBJ2-7 | TRBV6-2/TRBV6-3 | CASSYPAYEQYF | TGTGCCAGCAGTTACCCCGCCTACGAGCAGTACTTC
NA | NA | TRBJ2-3 | TRBV20-1 | CSARDAYFRGGNPDTQYF | TGCAGTGCTAGAGACGCGTACTTCCGGGGTGGGAACCCAGATACGCAGTATTTT
NA | TRBD2 | TRBJ2-5 | TRBV28 | CASSLYGSTSGVAYQETQYF | TGTGCCAGCAGTTTATATGGTTCGACTAGCGGGGTCGCGTACCAAGAGACCCAGTACTTC
few | TRBD1 | TRBJ1-2 | TRBV10-3 | CAISETQGTGGYTF | TGTGCCATCAGTGAGACACAGGGGACTGGTGGCTACACCTTC